The 29 T cell receptor beta chains below were found in one sample sequenced in a study of shared clonotypes between healthy human individuals. Data came from immunoSEQ multiplex PCR; TCRdb stores just in-frame clones and leaves some out. The data hold roughly 720,000 clones, with roughly 88% observed a single time. The material sequenced was memory CD8+ T cells from PBMCs. The subset was: CD45RO+ cells pooled with CCR7-negative TemRA cells. The receptor source for this set is a man in his late teens or twenties in good health. Some clones in this sample may be carry-over from other donors' samples.

J is TRBJ2-1 and V is TRBV7-9; D call uncertain. In germline, CDR1 is SEHNR, CDR2 FQNEAQ (reference sequence). The CDR3 length is 12 residues. V lost 6 bases to trimming and J lost 9 bases, with 12 bases between them. The CDR3 spells CASSGPNPEQFF. The CDR3 bases are TGTGCCAGCAGTGGACCGAATCCTGAGCAGTTCTTC.

This clone was detected only once. The gene calls are TRBV19 and TRBJ2-7; 7 bases are a match to TRBD2. The CDR3 covers 15 residues. Germline loops: CDR1 LNHDA, CDR2 SQIVND (reference sequence). V trimming: 6 bases; J trimming: 1 base; junction bases outside the gene matches: 9. The CDR3 here is CASRPTGLPSYEQYF. The CDR3 DNA is TGTGCCAGTAGACCCACGGGACTACCGTCCTACGAGCAGTACTTC.

The chain uses TRBV11-2 and TRBJ2-1, with TRBD2 matching over 13 bases. Germline loops: CDR1 SGHAT, CDR2 FQNNGV. This CDR3 spans 18 amino acids. V lost 5 bases to trimming and J lost 3 bases; unmatched junction nucleotides: 10. CDR3 sequence: CASSKGTSGTHSYNEQFF. In nucleotides, the CDR3 is TGTGCCAGCAGCAAAGGGACTAGCGGGACTCACAGCTACAATGAGCAGTTCTTC.

This clone is a singleton in its sample. This chain joins TRBV9 and TRBJ2-3; TRBD1 agrees at 9 bases. V shed 0 bases, J shed 4 bases, and the junction held 9 bases outside the gene matches. This CDR3 contains 17 residues. Per the germline V gene, CDR1 is SGDLS and CDR2 is YYNGEE. The CDR3 protein is CASSVGSGTGISDTQYF. The CDR3, as DNA: TGTGCCAGCAGCGTAGGATCGGGGACAGGGATTTCAGATACGCAGTATTTT.

The chain links TRBV6-5 to TRBJ2-1, with D unresolved. Trimming stripped 0 bases from V and 6 bases from J, with 15 bases between. CDR1 and CDR2 from the germline V gene are MNHEY and SVGAGI. The CDR3 loop spans 16 amino acids. CDR3 sequence reads: CASSYSERAYANEQFF. The CDR3 DNA is TGTGCCAGCAGTTACTCGGAGCGTGCCTATGCCAATGAGCAGTTCTTC.

The J gene is TRBJ2-7, the V gene TRBV28; TRBD1 aligns across 7 bases. The CDR3 contains 17 residues. Germline V gene data show CDR1 as MDHEN and CDR2 as SYDVKM. V shed 1 base and J 3 bases; nucleotides not matched to a gene: 12. CDR3 coding DNA: TGTGCCAGCAGTTTATATCCATGGGGACAGCGAGACTACGAGCAGTACTTC. It codes for CASSLYPWGQRDYEQYF.

This sequence joins TRBV5-1 and TRBJ2-1, with D unresolved. CDR1 SGHRS and CDR2 YFSETQ come from the germline V gene. This CDR3 comprises 16 residues. V was pared by 5 bases and J by 3 bases, with 18 bases between. As DNA, the CDR3 is TGCGCCAGCAGTTTACCCTTAGCCCCACTCTACAATGAGCAGTTCTTC. It encodes CASSLPLAPLYNEQFF.

This chain links TRBV9 with TRBJ2-1; 8 bases align to TRBD2. With 0 bases clipped from V and 9 bases from J, the junction kept 8 bases outside the gene matches. The CDR3 is made up of 15 amino acids. The germline gives CDR1 SGDLS, CDR2 YYNGEE. CDR3 amino acids: CASSVATGLVSEQFF. DNA for the CDR3: TGTGCCAGCAGCGTAGCTACGGGACTAGTCAGTGAGCAGTTCTTC.

The rearrangement links TRBV15 to TRBJ1-3; 8 bases map to TRBD1. The germline CDR1 and CDR2 sequences are LNHNV and YYDKDF (reference sequence). The V gene end was trimmed by 8 bases and the J gene end by 0 bases; junction bases not matched to a gene: 18. This CDR3 has 19 amino acids. In DNA, the CDR3 is TGTGCCACCGGATCCCCCGGGACAGGTGTCCTATCCTCTGGAAACACCATATATTTT. It yields the protein CATGSPGTGVLSSGNTIYF.

CDR3 residues: CASSLVSGPWAEAFF. CDR3 DNA sequence: TGTGCCAGCAGCTTGGTTTCGGGTCCCTGGGCTGAAGCTTTCTTT. The rearrangement uses TRBV5-8 and TRBJ1-1; D remains unclear. CDR1 and CDR2 from the germline V gene are SGHTS and YDEGEE. The CDR3 covers 15 residues. The V and J ends lost 0 bases and 6 bases respectively, with 15 bases between them.

This chain joins TRBV4-3 and TRBJ2-7; 9 bases map to TRBD2. V lost 0 bases to trimming and J lost 4 bases; unmatched junction nucleotides: 10. This CDR3 comprises 17 residues. CDR1 and CDR2 (germline): LGHNA, YSLEER. CDR3 region: CASSQDPSSGILYEQYF. In DNA form, the CDR3 reads TGCGCCAGCAGCCAAGACCCTTCTAGCGGGATCCTATACGAGCAGTACTTC.

This clone was picked up many times. The chain couples TRBV27 to TRBJ1-1; D is unresolved. Germline lookup yields CDR1 MNHEY and CDR2 SMNVEV (reference sequence). This CDR3 spans 17 amino acids. The V end was cut by 5 bases, the J end by 3 bases, with 22 bases between. CDR3 in amino acids: CASSHKVRRRYDTEAFF. The CDR3 DNA follows: TGTGCCAGCAGTCACAAAGTAAGACGGCGATATGACACTGAAGCTTTCTTT.

The CDR3 here is CASSLEFSEQYF. The CDR3, as DNA: TGTGCCAGCAGTCTGGAGTTTTCCGAGCAGTACTTC. This sequence joins TRBV6-5 and TRBJ2-7, with no clear D. The germline V gene has CDR1 MNHEY and CDR2 SVGAGI. Trimming removed 5 bases from V and 6 bases from J, with 11 bases in between. The CDR3 length is 12 residues.

The chain employs TRBV7-9 and TRBJ2-5, with 7 positions matching TRBD2. The J segment lost 4 bases and the V segment lost 5 bases, leaving 10 bases of the junction unmatched. This CDR3 contains 15 residues. Germline lookup yields CDR1 SEHNR and CDR2 FQNEAQ (reference sequence). Here the CDR3 reads CASSPGSGIGETQYF. DNA for the CDR3: TGTGCCAGCAGCCCCGGCAGCGGGATTGGAGAGACCCAGTACTTC.

The CDR3 region has the DNA TGTGCCAGCAGCCCGGAGGGAAGCGGGAGAAGACATTACGAGCAGTACTTC. Amino acids: CASSPEGSGRRHYEQYF. The chain uses TRBV14 and TRBJ2-7, with 8 bases lining up with TRBD2. V was clipped by 4 bases and J by 4 bases; unmatched bases: 15. Germline lookup yields CDR1 SGHDN and CDR2 FVKESK. The CDR3 loop spans 17 amino acids.

A word on this clone: This same CDR3 is encoded by further DNA sequences in the sample. This rearrangement joins TRBV28 to TRBJ2-7; D is undetermined. CDR3 length: 12 residues. V was cut by 4 bases and J by 2 bases, with 6 bases left in between. Germline V gives CDR1 MDHEN, CDR2 SYDVKM. CDR3 region: CASSSTTYEQYF. The CDR3 DNA follows: TGTGCCAGCAGTTCTACTACCTACGAGCAGTACTTC.

The chain recombines TRBV9 with TRBJ2-5; a weak D match, TRBD1 (6 bases). Between the trimmed V and J ends, which lost 2 bases and 2 bases, there was a span of 10 bases. Germline V gene sequence: CDR1 SGDLS, CDR2 YYNGEE. CDR3 length: 14 amino acids. The CDR3 loop is CASSVQGMQETQYF. The CDR3 DNA reads as TGTGCCAGCAGCGTCCAGGGGATGCAAGAGACCCAGTACTTC.

The chain combines TRBV28 with TRBJ2-1; no reliable D call. Per germline, CDR1 MDHEN and CDR2 SYDVKM. The length of the CDR3 is 15 residues. The V gene lost 6 bases and the J gene lost 1 base, with 13 bases spanning the gap. The CDR3 region has the DNA TGTGCCAGCAGCCTTCAAGCGTTATCCTACAATGAGCAGTTCTTC. It encodes CASSLQALSYNEQFF.

This sequence joins TRBV11-2 and TRBJ2-1; D may be TRBD2 (5 bases). Trimming shortened V by 5 bases and J by 7 bases, and 12 bases separated the two germline ends. The length of the CDR3 is 13 residues. CDR1 and CDR2 from the germline V gene are SGHAT and FQNNGV. CDR3 region: CASSLGVRNEQFF. The CDR3 DNA is TGTGCCAGCAGCCTGGGAGTACGGAATGAGCAGTTCTTC.

The rearrangement joins TRBV27 to TRBJ1-2; D gene uncertain. Per the germline V gene, CDR1 is MNHEY and CDR2 is SMNVEV (reference sequence). This CDR3 comprises 14 residues. The V end was cut by 6 bases, the J end by 2 bases, with 13 bases between. The CDR3: CASSPSLGNYGYTF. CDR3 DNA: TGTGCCAGCAGCCCCTCTTTGGGGAACTATGGCTACACCTTC.

The chain has TRBV9 and TRBJ2-1; D uncertain. The CDR3 is 15 amino acids. Trimming shortened V by 3 bases and J by 4 bases, and 14 bases separated the two germline ends. The V gene's germline CDR1 is SGDLS and CDR2 YYNGEE. CDR3 loop: CASSAPGSYYNEQFF. Written as DNA, the CDR3 is TGTGCCAGCAGCGCCCCTGGATCCTATTACAATGAGCAGTTCTTC. Looking up the rest from reference TRBV9 and TRBJ2-1 gives the full variable domain: DSGVTQTPKHLITATGQRVTLRCSPRSGDLSVYWYQQSLDQGLQFLIQYYNGEERAKGNILERFSAQQFPDLHSELNLSSLELGDSALYFCASSAPGSYYNEQFFGPGTRLTVL.

CDR3 amino acids: CASRGYREILGNTIYF. The CDR3 bases are TGTGCCAGCAGAGGATACAGGGAGATACTCGGAAACACCATATATTTT. This chain joins TRBV28 and TRBJ1-3, with a weak D call TRBD1 (6 bases). This CDR3 region has 16 residues. Per germline, CDR1 MDHEN and CDR2 SYDVKM. V lost 6 bases and J 4 bases, leaving 19 bases between the germline ends.

The chain has TRBV5-6 and TRBJ2-5; no clear D. From germline, CDR1 is SGHDT and CDR2 YYEEEE. Trimming left V 6 bases short and J 7 bases short, with 16 bases between. The CDR3 contains 13 residues. This chain's CDR3 is CASTSGFPGTQYF. The CDR3 region has the DNA TGTGCCAGCACCTCCGGGTTCCCCGGGACCCAGTACTTC.

V is TRBV7-8 and J is TRBJ2-3; no firm D call. The CDR3 loop spans 13 amino acids. Germline CDR1 is SGHVS and CDR2 is FQNEAQ. V was shortened by 2 bases and J by 4 bases, with 7 bases between the two germline ends. The CDR3 region has the DNA TGTGCCAGCAGCTTATATAGGGCAGATACGCAGTATTTT. It yields the protein CASSLYRADTQYF.

The CDR3 loop reads CASSPSGDRGTEAFF. The CDR3 DNA is TGTGCCAGCTCACCAAGTGGGGACAGGGGTACTGAAGCTTTCTTT. The V call is TRBV18, the J call TRBJ1-1; 10 nucleotides line up with TRBD1. V lost 2 bases to trimming and J lost 5 bases; unmatched junction nucleotides: 5. Germline-derived CDR1 and CDR2 are KGHSH and LQKENI. The CDR3 runs 15 residues.

This clone was observed once. The V call is TRBV14, the J call TRBJ1-1; the D gene is possibly TRBD1 (6 bases). V shed 0 bases and J shed 4 bases, with 24 bases lying between them. The CDR3 contains 19 residues. Germline CDR1 and CDR2: SGHDN and FVKESK. This CDR3 is CASSQDGVSGRGAVTEAFF. The CDR3 coding sequence is TGTGCCAGCAGCCAAGACGGCGTAAGTGGACGGGGGGCTGTCACTGAAGCTTTCTTT.

The chain carries TRBV19 and TRBJ2-7; D call uncertain. Germline loops: CDR1 LNHDA, CDR2 SQIVND (reference sequence). The CDR3 is 11 amino acids. V was trimmed by 6 bases and J by 3 bases, leaving 6 bases between them. CDR3 in amino acids: CASRDVYEQYF. The CDR3 DNA sequence: TGTGCCAGTAGGGACGTCTACGAGCAGTACTTC.

V gene TRBV10-1 combines with J gene TRBJ2-1; 11 bases are a match to TRBD1. Germline CDR1 reads WNHNN; CDR2 reads SYGVQD (reference sequence). Trimming at V came to 2 bases and at J to 7 bases, leaving 13 bases not matched to a gene. This CDR3 is 18 amino acids long. CDR3 bases: TGCGCCAGCAGTGAGACGGCTTTGGGGACAGGGGGAGGGAATGAGCAGTTCTTC. This encodes CASSETALGTGGGNEQFF.

The chain uses TRBV5-6 and TRBJ2-1, with a possible D match to TRBD2 (6 bases). V was trimmed by 3 bases and J by 5 bases, leaving 15 bases between them. CDR3 length equals 15 residues. Germline V gene data show CDR1 as SGHDT and CDR2 as YYEEEE. CDR3: CASSSAGTPDNEQFF. The CDR3, as DNA: TGTGCCAGCAGCTCGGCCGGGACTCCGGACAATGAGCAGTTCTTC.